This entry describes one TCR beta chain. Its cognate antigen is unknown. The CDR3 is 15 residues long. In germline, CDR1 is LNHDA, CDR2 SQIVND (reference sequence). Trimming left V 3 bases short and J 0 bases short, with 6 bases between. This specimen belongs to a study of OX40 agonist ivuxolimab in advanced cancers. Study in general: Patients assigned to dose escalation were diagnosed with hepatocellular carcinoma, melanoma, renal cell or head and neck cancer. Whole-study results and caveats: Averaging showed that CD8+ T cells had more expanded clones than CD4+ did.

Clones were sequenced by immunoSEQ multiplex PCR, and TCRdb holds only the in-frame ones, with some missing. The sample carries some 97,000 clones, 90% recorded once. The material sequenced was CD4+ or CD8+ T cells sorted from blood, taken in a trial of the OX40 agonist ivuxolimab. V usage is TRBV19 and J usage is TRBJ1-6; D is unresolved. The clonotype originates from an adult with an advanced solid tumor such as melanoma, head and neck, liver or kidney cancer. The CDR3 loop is CASSIGASYNSPLHF. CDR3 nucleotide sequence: TGTGCCAGTAGTATTGGCGCCTCCTATAATTCACCCCTCCACTTT.